This TCR beta chain was sequenced during a study of blood T cell repertoires in COVID-19. At the level of the study: Donors in the United States, Italy and Spain gave samples during acute or convalescent COVID-19. Sources were T cells, B-cell-depleted T cells, or PBMCs; the material itself was cDNA or gDNA.

TCRdb's table, derived via immunoSEQ multiplex PCR, lists solely in-frame clones and lacks some. The repertoire consists of about 36,000 clones, with over 75% occurring once and the leading ten covering around 5%. The sample was peripheral blood. This receptor was taken from a human donor in a cohort sampled during active COVID-19.

CDR3 nucleotide sequence: TGTGCCAGCAGCCCCGGGACACCAACCGGGGAGCTGTTTTTT. This gives the protein CASSPGTPTGELFF. The chain links TRBV7-3 to TRBJ2-2; D is perhaps TRBD1 (6 bases). There are 14 residues in the CDR3. The germline CDR1 and CDR2 sequences are SGHTA and FQGTGA. Trimming left V 5 bases short and J 5 bases short, with 12 bases between.